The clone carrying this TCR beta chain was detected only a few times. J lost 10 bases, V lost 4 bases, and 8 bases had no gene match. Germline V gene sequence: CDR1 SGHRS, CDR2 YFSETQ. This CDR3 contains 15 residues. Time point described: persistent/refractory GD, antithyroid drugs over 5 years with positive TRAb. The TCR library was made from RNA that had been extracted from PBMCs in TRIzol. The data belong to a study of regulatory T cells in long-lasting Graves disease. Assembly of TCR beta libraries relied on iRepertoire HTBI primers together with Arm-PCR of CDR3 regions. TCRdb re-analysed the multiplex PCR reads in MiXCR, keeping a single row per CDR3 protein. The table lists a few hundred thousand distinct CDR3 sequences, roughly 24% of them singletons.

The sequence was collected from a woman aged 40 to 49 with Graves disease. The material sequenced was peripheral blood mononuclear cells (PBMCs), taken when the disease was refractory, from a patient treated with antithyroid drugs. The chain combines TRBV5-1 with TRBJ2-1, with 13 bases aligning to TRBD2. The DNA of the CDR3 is TGCGCCAGCAGCACAGGACTAGCGGGAGCTTGGGAGCAGTTCTTC. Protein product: CASSTGLAGAWEQFF.